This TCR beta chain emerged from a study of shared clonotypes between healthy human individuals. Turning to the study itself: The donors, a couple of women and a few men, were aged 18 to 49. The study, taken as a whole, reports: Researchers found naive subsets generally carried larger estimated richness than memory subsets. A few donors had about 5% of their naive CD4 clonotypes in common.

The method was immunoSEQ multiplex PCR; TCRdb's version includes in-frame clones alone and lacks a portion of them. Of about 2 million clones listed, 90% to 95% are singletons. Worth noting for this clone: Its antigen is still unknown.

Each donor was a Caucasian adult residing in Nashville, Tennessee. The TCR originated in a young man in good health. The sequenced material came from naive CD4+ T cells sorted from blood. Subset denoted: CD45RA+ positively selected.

This chain's CDR3 is CASSYGWGITDTQYF. The CDR3 DNA follows: TGTGCCAGCAGTTATGGGTGGGGCATCACAGATACGCAGTATTTT. The chain uses TRBV6-5 and TRBJ2-3, with D tentatively TRBD1 (5 bases). The germline V gene has CDR1 MNHEY and CDR2 SVGAGI. This CDR3 is built from 15 residues. V lost 3 bases to trimming and J lost 2 bases, with 12 bases between them.